The 30 T cell receptor beta chains listed next were all sequenced from one sample in a study of radiotherapy plus CTLA-4 blockade in lung cancer. The data were produced by immunoSEQ multiplex PCR, yet TCRdb's version contains in-frame clones alone and is incomplete. The sample consists of around 43,000 clones, around 75% of them appearing once. The input for sequencing was peripheral blood, taken from a patient treated with radiotherapy plus ipilimumab. The source of these receptors is a human donor with non-small cell lung cancer who had stable disease on radiotherapy plus ipilimumab.

The rearrangement joins TRBV29-1 to TRBJ1-1; possibly TRBD1 for D (5 bases). The CDR3 length is 12 residues. V lost 4 bases, J lost 4 bases, and 10 bases lay in between. Germline V lookup: CDR1 SQVTM, CDR2 ANQGSEA. The CDR3 region is CSVGSGPTEAFF. The CDR3 nucleotides are TGCAGCGTTGGGTCAGGGCCCACTGAAGCTTTCTTT.

V and J are TRBV5-1 and TRBJ2-7, with a tentative D call TRBD2 (5 bases). CDR1 and CDR2 (germline): SGHRS, YFSETQ. V lost 5 bases and J lost 0, with 12 bases in between. The CDR3 has 14 amino acids. CDR3 protein: CASRAGLTSYEQYF. The CDR3 DNA reads as TGCGCCAGCAGGGCTGGACTGACCTCCTACGAGCAGTACTTC.

This CDR3 is CASSGRDSSNTEAFF. Written as DNA, the CDR3 is TGTGCCAGCAGCGGCCGGGACAGCTCGAACACTGAAGCTTTCTTT. The chain links TRBV7-9 to TRBJ1-1, with 7 positions matching TRBD1. This CDR3 region has 15 residues. Germline trimming cut 5 bases from V and 1 base from J; bases unmatched to any gene: 7. CDR1 and CDR2 (germline): SEHNR, FQNEAQ (reference sequence).

This chain uses TRBV29-1 with TRBJ1-2; 10 bases match TRBD1. Trimming took 7 bases from V and 8 from J; bases not matched to a gene: 4. CDR1 and CDR2 (germline): SQVTM, ANQGSEA. This CDR3 is built from 11 residues. As DNA, the CDR3 is TGCAGCGCCCAGACAGGGGGCGGCTACACCTTC. Its translation: CSAQTGGGYTF.

The V gene is TRBV15, the J gene TRBJ2-5, with D possibly being TRBD2 (6 bases). The V end lost 7 bases, the J end lost 4 bases, and 16 bases lay between the germline ends. Germline CDR1 and CDR2: LNHNV and YYDKDF (reference sequence). The CDR3 has 14 amino acids. The DNA of the CDR3 is TGTGCCACCAAGCAGGGACTCGGCGGAGAGACCCAGTACTTC. Translation: CATKQGLGGETQYF.

V usage is TRBV7-7 and J usage is TRBJ1-1, with 7 positions matching TRBD1. Per the germline V gene, CDR1 is SSHAT and CDR2 is FNYEAQ (reference sequence). The CDR3 totals 13 residues. V trimming: 5 bases; J trimming: 3 bases; junction bases outside the gene matches: 3. CDR3 loop: CASSRGQDTEAFF. CDR3 bases: TGTGCCAGCAGCCGCGGACAGGACACTGAAGCTTTCTTT.

The chain recombines TRBV7-3 with TRBJ2-5; maybe TRBD1 (5 bases). This CDR3 is built from 14 residues. CDR1 is SGHTA, CDR2 FQGTGA, per germline. Trimming removed 4 bases at V and 2 bases at J, with 11 bases between. CDR3 in DNA: TGTGCCAGCAGCTCCACAGGACGGCAAGAGACCCAGTACTTC. Protein: CASSSTGRQETQYF.

The J gene is TRBJ1-2, the V gene TRBV27, with D tentatively TRBD1 (6 bases). V was clipped by 8 bases and J by 8 bases, with 21 bases between them. Germline V gene sequence: CDR1 MNHEY, CDR2 SMNVEV (reference sequence). The CDR3 loop spans 14 amino acids. The CDR3 sequence: CASSPGLRGAGYTF. The CDR3 nucleotides read TGTGCCAGCTCCCCCGGACTCAGGGGAGCGGGCTACACCTTC.

This clone has a handful of counts. This chain links TRBV10-3 with TRBJ1-6, with 7 bases lining up with TRBD1. The CDR3 is made up of 13 amino acids. The germline V gene has CDR1 ENHRY and CDR2 SYGVKD. J was trimmed by 6 bases and V by 8 bases; bases with no gene match: 4. The chain's CDR3 is CAIRDSLNSPLHF. CDR3 bases: TGTGCCATCCGGGACAGTCTTAATTCACCCCTCCACTTT.

The chain joins TRBV7-9 to TRBJ2-1, with unresolved D. Trimming took off 3 bases at V and 3 bases at J, with 6 bases between the two ends. Germline-derived CDR1 and CDR2 are SEHNR and FQNEAQ (reference sequence). This CDR3 comprises 13 residues. The CDR3 region is CASSFQIYNEQFF. The CDR3 nucleotides read TGTGCCAGCAGCTTCCAGATCTACAATGAGCAGTTCTTC.

The CDR3 bases are TGTGCCAGCAGCTTGGCAGGAGGGGGGGCAAGTATTGGCAATCAGCCCCAGCATTTT. This gives the protein CASSLAGGGASIGNQPQHF. This chain links TRBV5-6 with TRBJ1-5, with D possibly being TRBD1 (6 bases). The CDR3 loop spans 19 amino acids. V lost 0 bases and J 2 bases, leaving 21 bases between the germline ends. Germline V gene data show CDR1 as SGHDT and CDR2 as YYEEEE.

The V and J genes are TRBV7-2 and TRBJ1-1, with TRBD1 matching 9 bases. Trimming at V came to 5 bases and at J to 6 bases, leaving 10 bases not matched to a gene. CDR1 SGHTA and CDR2 FQGNSA come from the germline V gene. The CDR3 is 15 amino acids. DNA for the CDR3: TGTGCCAGCAGCATAAGGACAGGGGTTAGGGCTGAAGCTTTCTTT. Translation gives CASSIRTGVRAEAFF.

V is TRBV7-9 and J is TRBJ2-3, with D possibly being TRBD1 (5 bases). Trimming stripped 4 bases from V and 6 bases from J, with 17 bases between. Germline V gene sequence: CDR1 SEHNR, CDR2 FQNEAQ (reference sequence). The CDR3 length is 15 residues. In nucleotides, the CDR3 is TGTGCCAGCAGCTCGCCAGGGCCCCTATGGGATACGCAGTATTTT. Its protein is CASSSPGPLWDTQYF.

The chain recombines TRBV5-4 with TRBJ2-7, with 7 bases fitting TRBD1. Germline assignment: CDR1 SGHNT and CDR2 YYREEE (reference sequence). V trimming: 3 bases; J trimming: 0 bases; junction bases outside the gene matches: 6. The CDR3 spans 15 residues. The CDR3 DNA is TGTGCCAGCAGCTCCGGACAGGCGATCTCCTACGAGCAGTACTTC. Protein: CASSSGQAISYEQYF. Full variable domain (rest looked up from reference TRBV5-4 and TRBJ2-7): ETGVTQSPTHLIKTRGQQVTLRCSSQSGHNTVSWYQQALGQGPQFIFQYYREEENGRGNFPPRFSGLQFPNYSSELNVNALELDDSALYLCASSSGQAISYEQYFGPGTRLTVT.

This chain joins TRBV5-1 and TRBJ2-5, with a possible D match to TRBD2 (5 bases). The germline V gene encodes CDR1 SGHRS and CDR2 YFSETQ. The CDR3 is 16 residues long. Trimming pared 0 bases from V and 2 bases from J, leaving 14 bases between. CDR3 nucleotide sequence: TGCGCCAGCAGCTTGGCCTGGGCCGAGGGACAAGAGACCCAGTACTTC. The encoded protein is CASSLAWAEGQETQYF.

This sequence joins TRBV25-1 and TRBJ2-1, with 8 bases identical to TRBD1. This CDR3 contains 15 residues. Unmatched junction bases numbered 9, after V lost 4 bases and J lost 7 bases. In germline, CDR1 is MGHDK, CDR2 SYGVNS. The CDR3 reads CASSVGNRGVNEQFF. As DNA, the CDR3 is TGTGCCAGCAGTGTTGGGAACAGGGGGGTGAATGAGCAGTTCTTC.

The chain combines TRBV7-9 with TRBJ1-2; D is perhaps TRBD1 (6 bases). In germline, CDR1 is SEHNR, CDR2 FQNEAQ (reference sequence). The CDR3 extends over 13 amino acids. The V end lost 5 bases, the J end lost 4 bases, and 11 bases lay between the germline ends. This CDR3 reads CASSHGTLYGYTF. CDR3 bases: TGTGCCAGCAGCCACGGGACACTCTATGGCTACACCTTC.

CDR3 DNA sequence: TGCGCCAGCAGCATCAAGACAGGGGGGGAGACCCAGTACTTC. Protein: CASSIKTGGETQYF. The V call is TRBV5-1, the J call TRBJ2-5; 9 positions agree with TRBD1. The length of the CDR3 is 14 residues. J gave up 5 bases and V 4 bases, and 6 bases lay outside the gene matches. Germline assignment: CDR1 SGHRS and CDR2 YFSETQ.

Only a few counts were recorded for this clone. The V gene is TRBV2, the J gene TRBJ1-6; D is perhaps TRBD1 (5 bases). V was cut by 6 bases and J by 7 bases, with 10 bases left in between. The CDR3 totals 13 residues. The V gene's germline CDR1 is SNHLY and CDR2 FYNNEI. As DNA, the CDR3 is TGTGCCAGCAGGGCAGGGAGGAATTCACCCCTCCACTTT. Amino acid sequence: CASRAGRNSPLHF.

The rearrangement links TRBV29-1 to TRBJ1-1; possible D gene TRBD1, 5 bases. Trimming removed 7 bases from V and 1 base from J, with 10 bases in between. CDR1 and CDR2 (germline): SQVTM, ANQGSEA. The CDR3 runs to 12 residues. CDR3 residues: CSAGQGNTEAFF. CDR3 bases: TGCAGCGCTGGTCAGGGGAACACTGAAGCTTTCTTT.

CDR3 coding DNA: TGTGCCAGCAGCTCCACTAGCGGGGCATCCTACGAGCAGTACTTC. Translated, it gives CASSSTSGASYEQYF. The chain couples TRBV14 to TRBJ2-7, with TRBD2 matching 10 bases. The CDR3 length is 15 residues. The germline gives CDR1 SGHDN, CDR2 FVKESK. V gave up 5 bases and J gave up 1 base; unmatched junction bases: 5.

This clone appeared a few times. This CDR3 reads CASSPRAGAYGYTF. The CDR3 DNA is TGTGCCAGCTCACCACGGGCAGGGGCTTATGGCTACACCTTC. This chain joins TRBV18 and TRBJ1-2, with D possibly being TRBD1 (6 bases). Germline V lookup: CDR1 KGHSH, CDR2 LQKENI. Trimming stripped 1 base from V and 5 bases from J, with 11 bases between. This CDR3 has 14 residues.

The chain combines TRBV5-6 with TRBJ2-7; possibly TRBD1 for D (5 bases). From germline, CDR1 is SGHDT and CDR2 YYEEEE. The CDR3 runs to 13 residues. Trimming cost V 0 bases and J 4 bases, with 8 bases left between them. The CDR3 nucleotides read TGTGCCAGCAGCTTGGTGACAGTATACGAGCAGTACTTC. It encodes CASSLVTVYEQYF.

CDR3: CAWRGGPNTGELFF. In DNA, the CDR3 is TGTGCCTGGAGGGGAGGCCCGAACACCGGGGAGCTGTTTTTT. The chain joins TRBV30 to TRBJ2-2; the D gene is possibly TRBD2 (6 bases). V lost 3 bases and J 0 bases, leaving 8 bases between the germline ends. This CDR3 is built from 14 residues. Germline V gene sequence: CDR1 GTSNPN, CDR2 SVGIG (reference sequence).

The J gene is TRBJ2-1, the V gene TRBV10-3; 9 bases are shared with TRBD1. The CDR3 has 15 amino acids. Per germline, CDR1 ENHRY and CDR2 SYGVKD. Trimming removed 2 bases from V and 9 bases from J; junction bases left unmatched: 8. This CDR3 reads CAISEINTGGVEQFF. DNA of the CDR3: TGTGCCATCAGTGAGATCAATACAGGGGGCGTTGAGCAGTTCTTC.

The rearrangement joins TRBV11-3 to TRBJ2-5; weak D call: TRBD1 (7 bases). CDR3 length: 15 amino acids. Germline V lookup: CDR1 SGHNT, CDR2 YENEEA. V lost 3 bases, J lost 2 bases, and 13 bases lay in between. The CDR3 reads CASSFRGAKQETQYF. In nucleotides, the CDR3 is TGTGCCAGCAGCTTCAGGGGGGCTAAGCAAGAGACCCAGTACTTC.

The chain uses TRBV10-1 and TRBJ2-7, with no clear D. Germline CDR1 WNHNN, CDR2 SYGVQD (reference sequence). V gave up 2 bases and J gave up 4 bases, with 15 bases separating them. The CDR3 is made up of 15 amino acids. CDR3 DNA sequence: TGCGCCAGCAGTGAGGGGCCAGACGGCTTATACGAGCAGTACTTC. It yields the protein CASSEGPDGLYEQYF.

The count of this clone is one. This rearrangement joins TRBV7-2 to TRBJ1-4, with D hard to call. Germline CDR1 SGHTA, CDR2 FQGNSA. The ends were cut back, 5 bases at V and 0 bases at J, with 13 bases in the middle. The CDR3 spans 16 residues. CDR3 in amino acids: CASSLLGYPTNEKLFF. Written as DNA, the CDR3 is TGTGCCAGCAGCCTCCTCGGTTACCCAACTAATGAAAAACTGTTTTTT.

The chain carries TRBV7-3 and TRBJ1-6, with 7 bases that match TRBD1. This CDR3 is 14 amino acids long. CDR1 SGHTA and CDR2 FQGTGA come from the germline V gene. Trimming at V came to 3 bases and at J to 8 bases, leaving 4 bases not matched to a gene. The CDR3 is CASSLGTDDSPLHF. As DNA, the CDR3 is TGTGCCAGCAGCTTGGGGACAGATGATTCACCCCTCCACTTT.

This clone occurred a few times. The J gene is TRBJ2-7, the V gene TRBV30, with 10 bases lining up with TRBD2. Germline V gene data show CDR1 as GTSNPN and CDR2 as SVGIG (reference sequence). V dropped 4 bases and J dropped 5; count of bases not matched to a gene: 5. There are 13 residues in the CDR3. In nucleotides, the CDR3 is TGTGCCTGGATCTTAGCGGGGGGTCACGAGCAGTACTTC. Translating it yields CAWILAGGHEQYF.